This TCR beta chain was sequenced in a study of tumor and adjacent non-tumor tissue in lung cancer. Overall study: Aged about 30 to 76 years, patients included under 13 men and 4 or 5 women with stage I to III disease.

CDR1 and CDR2 (germline): MRHNA, SNTAGT. The CDR3 is 15 amino acids. A modified ARM-PCR protocol with three rounds of nested PCR amplified TCRbeta. TCRdb independently ran MiXCR on the multiplex PCR reads; one entry per CDR3 protein. The sample has about 110,000 distinct CDR3 sequences; nearly 85% are singletons. This sample's RNA came from whole unsorted tissue. Donors were chemotherapy-naive, newly diagnosed lung cancer surgical patients in China, August–late 2014. To note about this clonotype: The antigen remains unidentified. This may come from a read error, since a much larger clone is one base off.

Study results and limitations: TCR diversity was significantly greater in tumor than normal lung tissue.

This receptor was identified in a man in his 70s with non-small cell lung cancer. Material for sequencing was lung tumor tissue. The V call is TRBV6-4, the J call TRBJ2-1; 8 bases map to TRBD2. The CDR3, as DNA: TGTGCCAGCAGTGACGGCCAGCGGGAGTACAATAAGCAGTTCTTC. Translation: CASSDGQREYNKQFF.